The rows below give T cell receptor beta chains drawn from one sample of a study of neurological immune-mediated disorders. TCRdb re-called the 5' RACE reads through MiXCR, storing one row per CDR3 protein. The table lists about 55,000 distinct CDR3 sequences, around 4% of them singletons. Source material: PBMCs. These receptors were collected from a young man with multiple sclerosis. The CDR3 runs from the conserved cysteine through the conserved F or W. Fields, in order: clone size, D gene, V gene, J gene, CDR3 protein. A D gene is named only where the DNA matches it firmly. The size field is filled for only some rows; it gives once, few, many or a size class.

clone_size: NA; d_call: NA; v_call: TRBV20-1; j_call: TRBJ2-3; cdr3_aa: CSARDPRRGSTDTQYF
clone_size: many; d_call: NA; v_call: TRBV30; j_call: TRBJ1-2; cdr3_aa: CAWRSPANYGYTF
clone_size: many; d_call: NA; v_call: TRBV5-6; j_call: TRBJ1-2; cdr3_aa: CASSLAPGENYYTF
clone_size: many; d_call: TRBD1; v_call: TRBV28; j_call: TRBJ2-7; cdr3_aa: CASSPPGTGGYEQYF
clone_size: many; d_call: NA; v_call: TRBV12-3/TRBV12-4; j_call: TRBJ1-4; cdr3_aa: CASSFKAAEKLFF
clone_size: many; d_call: NA; v_call: TRBV5-6; j_call: TRBJ2-5; cdr3_aa: CASRVRGAGETQYF
clone_size: many; d_call: TRBD1; v_call: TRBV20-1; j_call: TRBJ1-1; cdr3_aa: CSAVRGRVSDTEAFF
clone_size: many; d_call: NA; v_call: TRBV14; j_call: TRBJ2-7; cdr3_aa: CASSGVSYEQYF
clone_size: many; d_call: TRBD1; v_call: TRBV20-1; j_call: TRBJ2-1; cdr3_aa: CSARELGQGKDEQFF
clone_size: many; d_call: NA; v_call: TRBV7-8; j_call: TRBJ2-1; cdr3_aa: CASSLFAGSSYNEQFF
clone_size: NA; d_call: NA; v_call: TRBV3-1; j_call: TRBJ1-6; cdr3_aa: CASRREGNSPLNF
clone_size: many; d_call: TRBD2; v_call: TRBV7-2; j_call: TRBJ2-5; cdr3_aa: CASSFGGARETQYF
clone_size: many; d_call: TRBD2; v_call: TRBV5-1; j_call: TRBJ2-1; cdr3_aa: CASSSGGGYNEQFF
clone_size: many; d_call: NA; v_call: TRBV5-1; j_call: TRBJ1-6; cdr3_aa: CASSSPGSGASPLHF
clone_size: many; d_call: NA; v_call: TRBV29-1; j_call: TRBJ1-5; cdr3_aa: CSAQNGAGQPQHF
clone_size: many; d_call: NA; v_call: TRBV6-5; j_call: TRBJ1-1; cdr3_aa: CASSYLAPGLQAEAFF
clone_size: many; d_call: NA; v_call: TRBV5-1; j_call: TRBJ1-2; cdr3_aa: CASSLDLVYGYTF
clone_size: many; d_call: TRBD1; v_call: TRBV9; j_call: TRBJ2-1; cdr3_aa: CASSVVTGAYNEQFF
clone_size: many; d_call: NA; v_call: TRBV7-2; j_call: TRBJ1-2; cdr3_aa: CASSSPFGDGYTF
clone_size: many; d_call: TRBD1; v_call: TRBV5-1; j_call: TRBJ2-7; cdr3_aa: CASSIGTGGYEQYF
clone_size: many; d_call: NA; v_call: TRBV28; j_call: TRBJ1-1; cdr3_aa: CASSPPAVNTEAFF
clone_size: many; d_call: NA; v_call: TRBV24-1; j_call: TRBJ2-7; cdr3_aa: CATSGEYDEGDAYEQYF
clone_size: many; d_call: TRBD2; v_call: TRBV27; j_call: TRBJ2-2; cdr3_aa: CASSLSGRTTGELFF